A selection of T cell receptor beta chains follows, all from one sample in a study of T cell responses to AZD1222 COVID-19 vaccine. Only in-frame clones appear in the TCRdb table, and some are missing; sequencing was by immunoSEQ multiplex PCR. The data contain under 95,000 clones, 80% to 90% of them singletons. The material sequenced was peripheral blood, taken on day 0 of AZD1222 vaccination. All receptors derive from an adult in good health. Both conserved end residues are trimmed from each CDR3. Fields, in order: J gene, V gene, CDR3 protein.

j_call: TRBJ1-1; v_call: TRBV18; cdr3_aa: ASSPVGDTEAF
j_call: TRBJ1-6; v_call: TRBV5-1; cdr3_aa: ASSLVGGQAFNSPLH
j_call: TRBJ2-1; v_call: TRBV7-8; cdr3_aa: ASSFAPSSSYNEQF
j_call: TRBJ2-6; v_call: TRBV5-8; cdr3_aa: ASGISGANVLT
j_call: TRBJ2-5; v_call: TRBV5-1; cdr3_aa: ASSAGGLAGLETQY
j_call: TRBJ1-4; v_call: TRBV25-1; cdr3_aa: ASSEYLEKLF
j_call: TRBJ1-5; v_call: TRBV11-2; cdr3_aa: ASSLAAGGQPQH
j_call: TRBJ1-1; v_call: TRBV7-3; cdr3_aa: ASSLPGPKNTEAF
j_call: TRBJ1-6; v_call: TRBV14; cdr3_aa: ASSQALTPLH
j_call: TRBJ1-1; v_call: TRBV20-1; cdr3_aa: RTGEVTEAF
j_call: TRBJ2-5; v_call: TRBV5-1; cdr3_aa: ASSSRWTGLETQY
j_call: TRBJ1-6; v_call: TRBV6-4; cdr3_aa: ASSAQGWNSPLH
j_call: TRBJ2-7; v_call: TRBV6-5; cdr3_aa: ASRNPFGYSYEQY
j_call: TRBJ1-2; v_call: TRBV4-1; cdr3_aa: ASSQDHGAGYT
j_call: TRBJ2-1; v_call: TRBV2; cdr3_aa: ASRRDRRSYNEQF
j_call: TRBJ2-1; v_call: TRBV5-1; cdr3_aa: ASSALTSGSGNEQF
j_call: TRBJ1-1; v_call: TRBV19; cdr3_aa: ASSIDLRRTGLGAF
j_call: TRBJ1-2; v_call: TRBV28; cdr3_aa: ASSRTEPYYGYT
j_call: TRBJ1-2; v_call: TRBV20-1; cdr3_aa: SASKNGIAGYT
j_call: TRBJ1-2; v_call: TRBV19; cdr3_aa: ASSIPGKFRGYGYT
j_call: TRBJ1-1; v_call: TRBV13; cdr3_aa: ASSFIYEAF
j_call: TRBJ1-2; v_call: TRBV7-9; cdr3_aa: ASSPGQSYGYT
j_call: TRBJ2-3; v_call: TRBV7-8; cdr3_aa: ASSLILRDTLVMDTQY
j_call: TRBJ1-2; v_call: TRBV7-8; cdr3_aa: ASSRVQGGYT
j_call: TRBJ1-5; v_call: TRBV7-2; cdr3_aa: ASSRSTGRGNQPQH
j_call: TRBJ2-1; v_call: TRBV7-2; cdr3_aa: ASSLGTSGSEQF
j_call: TRBJ1-1; v_call: TRBV2; cdr3_aa: ASRNSGQGRGNTEAF
j_call: TRBJ1-1; v_call: TRBV9; cdr3_aa: ASSVPGSINTEAF
j_call: TRBJ1-5; v_call: TRBV5-1; cdr3_aa: ASSFRTGGYGQPQH
j_call: TRBJ2-7; v_call: TRBV6-5; cdr3_aa: ASSTNYATYEQY
j_call: TRBJ2-5; v_call: TRBV28; cdr3_aa: ASSIRGVSLETQY
j_call: TRBJ2-2; v_call: TRBV5-1; cdr3_aa: ASSLRRGLANANTGELF
j_call: TRBJ1-4; v_call: TRBV5-4; cdr3_aa: ASSLQGTNEKLF
j_call: TRBJ1-3; v_call: TRBV3-1/TRBV3-2; cdr3_aa: ASSPRGNTIY
j_call: TRBJ1-6; v_call: TRBV5-4; cdr3_aa: ASSSTSGTAWGAPLH